This TCR beta chain emerged from a study of shared clonotypes between healthy human individuals. V was clipped by 2 bases and J by 9 bases; unmatched bases: 9. The germline CDR1 and CDR2 sequences are KGHSH and LQKENI. The CDR3 runs to 15 residues. Assay: immunoSEQ multiplex PCR; the TCRdb copy retains only in-frame clones and omits some. Of hundreds of thousands of clones listed, approximately 74% are singletons. This TCR derives from a woman aged 30 to 39 in good health. Sequencing was performed on memory CD4+ T cells sorted from blood. Subset given: CD45RA-negative fraction. This sequence joins TRBV18 and TRBJ2-1, with 8 nucleotides matching TRBD2. CDR3: CASSPKGAGVSEQFF. CDR3 DNA: TGTGCCAGCTCACCAAAAGGAGCGGGAGTCAGTGAGCAGTTCTTC. Full variable domain (missing parts from reference TRBV18 and TRBJ2-1): NAGVMQNPRHLVRRRGQEARLRCSPMKGHSHVYWYRQLPEEGLKFMVYLQKENIIDESGMPKERFSAEFPKEGPSILRIQQVVRGDSAAYFCASSPKGAGVSEQFFGPGTRLTVL.